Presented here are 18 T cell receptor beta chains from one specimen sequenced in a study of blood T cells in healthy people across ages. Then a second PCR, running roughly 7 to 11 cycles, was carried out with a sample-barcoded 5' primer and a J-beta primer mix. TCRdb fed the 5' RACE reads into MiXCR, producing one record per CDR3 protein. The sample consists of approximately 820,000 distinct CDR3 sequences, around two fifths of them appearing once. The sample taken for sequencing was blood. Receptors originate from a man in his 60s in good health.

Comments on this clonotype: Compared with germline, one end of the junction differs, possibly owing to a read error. CDR3 loop: CAGSATPLGRKQETQYF. CDR3 coding DNA: TGTGCCGGCAGCGCCACACCCCTAGGACGGAAACAAGAGACCCAGTACTTC. The V call is TRBV9, the J call TRBJ2-5; no clear D gene. The CDR3 extends over 17 amino acids. The germline V gene encodes CDR1 SGDLS and CDR2 YYNGEE.

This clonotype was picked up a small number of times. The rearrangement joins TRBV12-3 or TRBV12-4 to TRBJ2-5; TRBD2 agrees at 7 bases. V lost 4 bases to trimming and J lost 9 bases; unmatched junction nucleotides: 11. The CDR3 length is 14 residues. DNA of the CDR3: TGTGCCAGCAGTTCAGCGGGGTTGGTGGTATCCCAGTACTTC. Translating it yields CASSSAGLVVSQYF.

CDR3 nucleotide sequence: TGTGCCAGCAGCCCTGACAGCCAAAAGTTCCGACCGCCTGAAGCTTTCTTT. Translation gives CASSPDSQKFRPPEAFF. The chain links TRBV14 to TRBJ1-1; possible D gene TRBD1, 5 bases. The ends were cut back, 4 bases at V and 6 bases at J, with 24 bases in the middle. The CDR3 is 17 residues long. CDR1 and CDR2 from the germline V gene are SGHDN and FVKESK.

The CDR3 protein is CASSETGGPTNEKLFF. The CDR3 DNA follows: TGTGCCAGCAGCGAAACAGGGGGTCCAACTAATGAAAAACTGTTTTTT. This chain links TRBV5-6 with TRBJ1-4; TRBD1 matches at 8 bases. V shed 4 bases and J 0 bases; nucleotides not matched to a gene: 5. Germline values: CDR1 SGHDT, CDR2 YYEEEE. The CDR3 has 16 residues.

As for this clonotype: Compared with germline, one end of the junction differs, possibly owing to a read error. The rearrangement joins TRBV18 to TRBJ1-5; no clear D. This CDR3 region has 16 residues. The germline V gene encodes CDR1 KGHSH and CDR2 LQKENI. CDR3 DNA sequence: TGTGCCAGCTCACCGGAGGGTGCTGGTAGCGATCAGCCCCAGCATTTT. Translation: CASSPEGAGSDQPQHF.

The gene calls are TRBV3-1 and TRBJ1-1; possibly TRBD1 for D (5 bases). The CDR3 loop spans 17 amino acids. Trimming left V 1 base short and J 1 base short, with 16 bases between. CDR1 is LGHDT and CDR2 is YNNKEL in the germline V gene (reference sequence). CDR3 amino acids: CASSQVAGRGPNTEAFF. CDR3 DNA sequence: TGTGCCAGCAGCCAAGTGGCAGGGCGAGGGCCGAACACTGAAGCTTTCTTT.

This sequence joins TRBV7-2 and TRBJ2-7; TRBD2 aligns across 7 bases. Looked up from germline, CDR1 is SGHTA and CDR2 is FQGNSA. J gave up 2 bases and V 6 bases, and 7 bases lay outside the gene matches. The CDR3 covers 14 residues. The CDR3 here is CASSPLAVTYEQYF. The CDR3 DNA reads TGTGCCAGCAGTCCGCTAGCGGTGACCTACGAGCAGTACTTC.

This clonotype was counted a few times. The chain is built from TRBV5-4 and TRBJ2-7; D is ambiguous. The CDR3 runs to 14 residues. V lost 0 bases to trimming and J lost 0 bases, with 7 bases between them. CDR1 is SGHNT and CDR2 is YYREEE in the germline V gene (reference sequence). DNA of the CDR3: TGTGCCAGCAGCTTGGGCGAAAGCTCCTACGAGCAGTACTTC. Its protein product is CASSLGESSYEQYF.

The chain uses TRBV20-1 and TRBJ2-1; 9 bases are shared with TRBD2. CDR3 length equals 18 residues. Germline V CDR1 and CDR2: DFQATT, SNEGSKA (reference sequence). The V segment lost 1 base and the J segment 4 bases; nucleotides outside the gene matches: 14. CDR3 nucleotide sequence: TGCAGTGCTAGAGGAAGCCCTCAAGGCGGGAGGGCTTACAATGAGCAGTTCTTC. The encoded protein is CSARGSPQGGRAYNEQFF.

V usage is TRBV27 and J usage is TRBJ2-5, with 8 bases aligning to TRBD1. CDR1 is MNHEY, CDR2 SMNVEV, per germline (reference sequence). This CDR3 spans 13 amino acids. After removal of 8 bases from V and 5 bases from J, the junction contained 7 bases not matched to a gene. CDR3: CASRLDREETQYF. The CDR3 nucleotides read TGTGCCAGCCGATTGGACAGGGAGGAGACCCAGTACTTC.

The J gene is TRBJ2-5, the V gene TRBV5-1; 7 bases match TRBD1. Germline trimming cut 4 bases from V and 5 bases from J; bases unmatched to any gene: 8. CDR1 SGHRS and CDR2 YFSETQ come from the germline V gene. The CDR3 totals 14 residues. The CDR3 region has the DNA TGCGCCAGCAGCCCCGGGACAGCCAGGGAGACCCAGTACTTC. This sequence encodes CASSPGTARETQYF.

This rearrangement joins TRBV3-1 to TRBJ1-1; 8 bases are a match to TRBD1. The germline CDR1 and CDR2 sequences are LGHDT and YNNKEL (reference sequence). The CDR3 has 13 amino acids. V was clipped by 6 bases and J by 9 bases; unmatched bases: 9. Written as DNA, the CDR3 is TGTGCCAGCAGTAACACAGGGGGACAGAAAGCTTTCTTT. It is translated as CASSNTGGQKAFF.

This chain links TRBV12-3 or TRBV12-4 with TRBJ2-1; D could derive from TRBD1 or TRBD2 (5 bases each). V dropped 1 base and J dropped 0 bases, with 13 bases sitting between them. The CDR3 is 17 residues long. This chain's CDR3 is CASSLVLGTVSYNEQFF. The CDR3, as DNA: TGTGCCAGCAGTTTAGTTCTAGGGACGGTCTCCTACAATGAGCAGTTCTTC.

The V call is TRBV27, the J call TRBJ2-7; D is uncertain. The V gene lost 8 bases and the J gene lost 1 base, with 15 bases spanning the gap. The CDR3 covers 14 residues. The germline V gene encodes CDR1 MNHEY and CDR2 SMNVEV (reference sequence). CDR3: CASSKNTGSYEQYF. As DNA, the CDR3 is TGTGCCAGCTCCAAGAACACCGGTTCCTACGAGCAGTACTTC.

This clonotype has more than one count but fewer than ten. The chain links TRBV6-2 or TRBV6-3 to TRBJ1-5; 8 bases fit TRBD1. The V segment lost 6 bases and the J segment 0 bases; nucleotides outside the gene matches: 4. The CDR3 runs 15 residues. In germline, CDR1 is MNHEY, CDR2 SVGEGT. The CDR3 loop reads CASRPTGDSNQPQHF. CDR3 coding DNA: TGTGCCAGCAGACCGACAGGGGATAGCAATCAGCCCCAGCATTTT.

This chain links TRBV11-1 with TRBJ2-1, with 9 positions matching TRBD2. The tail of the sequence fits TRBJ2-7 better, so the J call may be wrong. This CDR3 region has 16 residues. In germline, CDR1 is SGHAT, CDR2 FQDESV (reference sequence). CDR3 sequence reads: CASSLLAGSSYNEQYF. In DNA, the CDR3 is TGTGCCAGCAGCTTGCTAGCGGGGAGCTCCTACAATGAGCAGTACTTC.

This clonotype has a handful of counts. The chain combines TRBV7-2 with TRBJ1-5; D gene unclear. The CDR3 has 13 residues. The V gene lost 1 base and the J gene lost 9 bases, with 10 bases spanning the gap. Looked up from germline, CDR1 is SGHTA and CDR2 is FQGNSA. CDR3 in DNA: TGTGCCAGCAGCTTAGGGACCCGTCGGCCCCAGCATTTT. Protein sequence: CASSLGTRRPQHF.

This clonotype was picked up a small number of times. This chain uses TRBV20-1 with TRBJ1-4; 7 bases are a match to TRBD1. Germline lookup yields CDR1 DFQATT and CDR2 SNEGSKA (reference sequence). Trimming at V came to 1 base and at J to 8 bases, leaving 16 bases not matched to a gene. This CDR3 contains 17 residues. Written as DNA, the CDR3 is TGCAGTGCTAGAGGTTCCCCAACTCAGGGGGAAGGGGAAAAACTGTTTTTT. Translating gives CSARGSPTQGEGEKLFF.